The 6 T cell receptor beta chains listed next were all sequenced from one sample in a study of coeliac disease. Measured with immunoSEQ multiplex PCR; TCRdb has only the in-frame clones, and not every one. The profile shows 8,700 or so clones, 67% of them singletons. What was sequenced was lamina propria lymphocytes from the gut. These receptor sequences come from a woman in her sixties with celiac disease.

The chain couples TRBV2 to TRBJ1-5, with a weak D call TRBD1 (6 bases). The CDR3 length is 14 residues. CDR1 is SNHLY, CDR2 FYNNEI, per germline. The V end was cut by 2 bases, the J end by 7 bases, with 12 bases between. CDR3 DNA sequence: TGTGCCAGCAGTGAACGAGCAGGGGAGCAGCCCCAGCATTTT. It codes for CASSERAGEQPQHF.

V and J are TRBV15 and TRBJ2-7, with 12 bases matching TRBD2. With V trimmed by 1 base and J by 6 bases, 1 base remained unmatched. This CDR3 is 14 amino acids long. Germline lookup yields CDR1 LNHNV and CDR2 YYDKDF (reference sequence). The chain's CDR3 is CATSRVLAGGEQYF. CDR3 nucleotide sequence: TGTGCCACCAGCAGAGTACTAGCGGGAGGCGAGCAGTACTTC.

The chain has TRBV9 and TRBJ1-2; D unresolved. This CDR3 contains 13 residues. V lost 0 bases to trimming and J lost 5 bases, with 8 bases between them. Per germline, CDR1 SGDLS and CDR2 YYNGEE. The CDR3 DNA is TGTGCCAGCAGCGTAGAGGGAGGGTATGGCTACACCTTC. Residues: CASSVEGGYGYTF.

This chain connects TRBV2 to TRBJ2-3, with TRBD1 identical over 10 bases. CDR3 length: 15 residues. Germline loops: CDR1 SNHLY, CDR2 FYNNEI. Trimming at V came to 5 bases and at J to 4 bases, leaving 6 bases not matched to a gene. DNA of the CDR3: TGTGCCAGCAGTCCCCGGACAGGGGGGGCAGATACGCAGTATTTT. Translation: CASSPRTGGADTQYF.

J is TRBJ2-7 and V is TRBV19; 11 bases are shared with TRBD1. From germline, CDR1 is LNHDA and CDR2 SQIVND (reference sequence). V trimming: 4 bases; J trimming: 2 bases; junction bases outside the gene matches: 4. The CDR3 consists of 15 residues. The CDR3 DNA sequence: TGTGCCAGTAGTAGGACGGGACAGGGGGCCTACGAGCAGTACTTC. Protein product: CASSRTGQGAYEQYF.

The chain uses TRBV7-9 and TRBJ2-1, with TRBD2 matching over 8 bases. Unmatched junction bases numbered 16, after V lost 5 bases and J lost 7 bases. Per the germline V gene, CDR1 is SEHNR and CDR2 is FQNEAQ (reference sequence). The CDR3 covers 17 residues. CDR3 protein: CASSRFAGSGVSNEQFF. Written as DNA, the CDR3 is TGTGCCAGCAGCCGATTTGCGGGTAGCGGGGTCTCTAATGAGCAGTTCTTC. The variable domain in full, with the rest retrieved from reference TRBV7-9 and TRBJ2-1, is DTGVSQNPRHKITKRGQNVTFRCDPISEHNRLYWYRQTLGQGPEFLTYFQNEAQLEKSRLLSDRFSAERPKGSFSTLEIQRTEQGDSAMYLCASSRFAGSGVSNEQFFGPGTRLTVL.